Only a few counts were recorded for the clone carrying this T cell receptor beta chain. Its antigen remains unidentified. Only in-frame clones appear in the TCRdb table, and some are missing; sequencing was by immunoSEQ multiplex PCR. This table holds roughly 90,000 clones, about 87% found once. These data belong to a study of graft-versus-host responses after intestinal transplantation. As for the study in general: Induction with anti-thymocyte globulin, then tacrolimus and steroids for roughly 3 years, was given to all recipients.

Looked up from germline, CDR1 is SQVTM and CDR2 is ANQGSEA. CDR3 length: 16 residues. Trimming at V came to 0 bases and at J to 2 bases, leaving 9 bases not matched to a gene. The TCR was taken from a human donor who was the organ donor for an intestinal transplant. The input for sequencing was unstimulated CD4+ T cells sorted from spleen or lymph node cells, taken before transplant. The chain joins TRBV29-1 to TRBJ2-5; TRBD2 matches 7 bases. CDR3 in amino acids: CSVEEGMGAGQETQYF. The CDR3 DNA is TGCAGCGTTGAAGAGGGTATGGGAGCGGGACAAGAGACCCAGTACTTC.